Each of the 12 T cell receptor beta chains below was sequenced from the same sample in a study of PD-1 blockade in mismatch repair-deficient tumors. Repertoires were generated with immunoSEQ multiplex PCR, while TCRdb's copy carries only in-frame clones and drops some. The table records about 9,400 clones, about 85% of them present only once. The sample consisted of PBMCs, taken 46 to 48 weeks after starting pembrolizumab. The receptors were gathered from an adult with mismatch repair-deficient cancer.

V and J are TRBV7-9 and TRBJ2-1; 9 bases fit TRBD2. V gave up 3 bases and J gave up 2 bases; unmatched junction bases: 11. Germline loops: CDR1 SEHNR, CDR2 FQNEAQ (reference sequence). The CDR3 is 18 residues long. The CDR3 here is CASSFELSREGAYNEQFF. CDR3 nucleotides: TGTGCCAGCAGCTTCGAGTTGTCGCGGGAGGGCGCCTACAATGAGCAGTTCTTC.

The chain is built from TRBV5-1 and TRBJ1-6, with D possibly being TRBD1 (5 bases). CDR3 length equals 14 residues. The V end was cut by 0 bases, the J end by 11 bases, with 12 bases between. CDR1 and CDR2 (germline): SGHRS, YFSETQ. CDR3 residues: CASSLADSLPPLHF. The CDR3 nucleotides are TGCGCCAGCAGCTTGGCCGACAGTTTACCACCCCTCCACTTT. Drawing the rest from reference TRBV5-1 and TRBJ1-6, the complete variable domain is KAGVTQTPRYLIKTRGQQVTLSCSPISGHRSVSWYQQTPGQGLQFLFEYFSETQRNKGNFPGRFSGRQFSNSRSEMNVSTLELGDSALYLCASSLADSLPPLHFGNGTRLTVT.

The rearrangement links TRBV5-1 to TRBJ2-7; possibly TRBD2 for D (5 bases). Trimming removed 6 bases from V and 4 bases from J, with 8 bases in between. This CDR3 comprises 11 residues. From germline, CDR1 is SGHRS and CDR2 YFSETQ. CDR3 in amino acids: CASKRGYEQYF. In DNA, the CDR3 is TGCGCCAGCAAACGGGGTTACGAGCAGTACTTC.

About this clone: Other DNA sequences within the sample encode an identical CDR3. The chain is built from TRBV7-3 and TRBJ1-1, with TRBD1 matching over 9 bases. V dropped 3 bases and J dropped 2; count of bases not matched to a gene: 1. CDR3 size: 14 residues. CDR1 and CDR2 (germline): SGHTA, FQGTGA. In DNA, the CDR3 is TGTGCCAGCAGCTTGACAGGGGGTAACACTGAAGCTTTCTTT. Translating it yields CASSLTGGNTEAFF.

This clone was seen only a few times. This rearrangement joins TRBV5-4 to TRBJ2-7, with 8 bases lining up with TRBD1. The trim removed 0 bases at V and 2 bases at J, leaving 4 bases unmatched. Germline V CDR1 and CDR2: SGHNT, YYREEE (reference sequence). The length of the CDR3 is 15 residues. This CDR3 is CASSLDGTGTYEQYF. The CDR3 nucleotides read TGTGCCAGCAGCTTGGATGGGACAGGTACCTACGAGCAGTACTTC.

V and J are TRBV11-2 and TRBJ2-7, with 8 bases identical to TRBD2. With 6 bases clipped from V and 4 bases from J, the junction kept 14 bases outside the gene matches. This CDR3 is 16 amino acids long. Germline V lookup: CDR1 SGHAT, CDR2 FQNNGV. The CDR3 sequence is CASSTPVRTSRYEQYF. In DNA, the CDR3 is TGTGCCAGCAGTACCCCCGTCCGGACTAGCCGGTACGAGCAGTACTTC.

The chain employs TRBV4-1 and TRBJ2-3, with TRBD1 matching 8 bases. The CDR3 runs 16 residues. V dropped 6 bases and J dropped 0; count of bases not matched to a gene: 8. Germline V gives CDR1 MGHRA, CDR2 YSYEKL. The CDR3 DNA follows: TGCGCCAGCAGACGGACCCGACAGGGGAGCACAGATACGCAGTATTTT. This encodes CASRRTRQGSTDTQYF.

V is TRBV28 and J is TRBJ2-3, with D hard to call. V was shortened by 6 bases and J by 6 bases, with 7 bases between the two germline ends. This CDR3 region has 11 residues. Per germline, CDR1 MDHEN and CDR2 SYDVKM. CDR3 sequence reads: CASSIRDTQYF. CDR3 nucleotide sequence: TGTGCCAGCAGCATTCGGGATACGCAGTATTTT.

The chain has TRBV2 and TRBJ2-3; TRBD2 might be the D (6 bases). Trimming pared 7 bases from V and 5 bases from J, leaving 13 bases between. The V gene's germline CDR1 is SNHLY and CDR2 FYNNEI. The CDR3 has 13 amino acids. The CDR3 loop reads CASIGGLGDTQYF. CDR3 bases: TGTGCCAGCATCGGAGGGCTTGGAGATACGCAGTATTTT.

The V gene is TRBV6-6, the J gene TRBJ2-3; a possible D gene is TRBD1 (6 bases). The length of the CDR3 is 14 residues. V shed 5 bases and J shed 2 bases, with 11 bases lying between them. CDR1 is MNHNY and CDR2 is SVGAGI in the germline V gene (reference sequence). The CDR3 sequence is CASSRGGNTDTQYF. CDR3 nucleotides: TGTGCCAGCAGTCGAGGGGGTAACACAGATACGCAGTATTTT.

This chain uses TRBV7-3 with TRBJ2-6; TRBD1 matches at 8 bases. The V segment lost 2 bases and the J segment 2 bases; nucleotides outside the gene matches: 2. The germline V gene encodes CDR1 SGHTA and CDR2 FQGTGA. This CDR3 region has 16 residues. In DNA form, the CDR3 reads TGTGCCAGCAGCTTACAGGGGGCGGCTGGGGCCAACGTCCTGACTTTC. Translating gives CASSLQGAAGANVLTF.

V gene TRBV19 combines with J gene TRBJ2-3; no clear D gene. Deletions cut 10 bases from V and 5 bases from J, with 16 bases between. The CDR3 consists of 13 residues. Germline V gene sequence: CDR1 LNHDA, CDR2 SQIVND (reference sequence). The CDR3 spells CATRSHPIDTQYF. The CDR3 nucleotides read TGTGCCACGCGGAGCCATCCCATAGATACGCAGTATTTT.